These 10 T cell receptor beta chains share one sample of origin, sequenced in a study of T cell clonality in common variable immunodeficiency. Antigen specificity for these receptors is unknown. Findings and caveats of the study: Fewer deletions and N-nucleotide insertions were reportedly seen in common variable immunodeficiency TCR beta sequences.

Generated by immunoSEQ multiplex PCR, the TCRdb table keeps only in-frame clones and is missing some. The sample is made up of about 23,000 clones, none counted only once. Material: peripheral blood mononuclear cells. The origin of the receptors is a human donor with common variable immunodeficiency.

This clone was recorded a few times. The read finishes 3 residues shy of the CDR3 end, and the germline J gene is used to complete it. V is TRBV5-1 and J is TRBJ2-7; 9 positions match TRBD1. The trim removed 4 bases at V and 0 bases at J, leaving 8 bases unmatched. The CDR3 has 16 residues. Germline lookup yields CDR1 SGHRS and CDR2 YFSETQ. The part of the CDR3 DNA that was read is TGCGCCAGCAGCGTATTCGGACAGGGGATCTCCTACGAG. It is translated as CASSVFGQGISYE. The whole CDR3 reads CASSVFGQGISYEQYF.

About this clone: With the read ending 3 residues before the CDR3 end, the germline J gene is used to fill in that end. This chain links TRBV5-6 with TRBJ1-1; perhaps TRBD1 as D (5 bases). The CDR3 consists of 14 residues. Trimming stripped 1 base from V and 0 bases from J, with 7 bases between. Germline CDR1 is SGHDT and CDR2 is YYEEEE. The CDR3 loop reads CASSLTDMNTEAFF. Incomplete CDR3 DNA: TGTGCCAGCAGCTTGACGGACATGAACACTGAA. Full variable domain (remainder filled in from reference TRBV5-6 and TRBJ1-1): DAGVTQSPTHLIKTRGQQVTLRCSPKSGHDTVSWYQQALGQGPQFIFQYYEEEERQRGNFPDRFSGHQFPNYSSELNVNALLLGDSALYLCASSLTDMNTEAFFGQGTRLTVV.

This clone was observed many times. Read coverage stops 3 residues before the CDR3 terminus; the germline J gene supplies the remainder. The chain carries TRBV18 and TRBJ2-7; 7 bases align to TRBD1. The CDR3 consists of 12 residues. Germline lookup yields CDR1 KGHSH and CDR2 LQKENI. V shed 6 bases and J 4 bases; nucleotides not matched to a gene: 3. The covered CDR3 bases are TGTGCCAGCTCTCCGGACAGGTACGAG. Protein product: CASSPDRYE. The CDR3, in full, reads CASSPDRYEQYF.

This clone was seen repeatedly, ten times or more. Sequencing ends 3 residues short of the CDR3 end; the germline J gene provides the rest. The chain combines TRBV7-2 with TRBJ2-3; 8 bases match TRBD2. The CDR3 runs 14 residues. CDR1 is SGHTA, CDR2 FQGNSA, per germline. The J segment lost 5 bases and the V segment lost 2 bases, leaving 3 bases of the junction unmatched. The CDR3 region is CASSLRGGRDTQYF. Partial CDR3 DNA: TGTGCCAGCAGCTTACGGGGGGGCCGAGATACG.

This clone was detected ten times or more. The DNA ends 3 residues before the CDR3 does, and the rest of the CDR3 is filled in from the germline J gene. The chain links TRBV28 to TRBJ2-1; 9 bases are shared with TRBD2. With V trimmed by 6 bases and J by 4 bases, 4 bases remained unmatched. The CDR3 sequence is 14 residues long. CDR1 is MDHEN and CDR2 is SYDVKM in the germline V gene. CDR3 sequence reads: CASSPSGVYNEQFF. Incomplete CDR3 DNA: TGTGCCAGCAGCCCTAGCGGGGTATACAATGAG.

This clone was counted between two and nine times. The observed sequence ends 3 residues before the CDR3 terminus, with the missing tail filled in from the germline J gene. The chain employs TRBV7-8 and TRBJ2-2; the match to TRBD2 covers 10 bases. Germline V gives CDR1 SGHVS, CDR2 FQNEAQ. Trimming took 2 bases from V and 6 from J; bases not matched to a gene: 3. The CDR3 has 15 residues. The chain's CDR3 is CASSLSGGAPGELFF. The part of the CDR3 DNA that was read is TGTGCCAGCAGCTTAAGCGGGGGGGCCCCCGGGGAG.

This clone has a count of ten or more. Partial CDR3 DNA: TGTGCCAGTAGTACCGACGGGGTCTACGAG. It translates to CASSTDGVYE. The entire CDR3 reads CASSTDGVYEQYF. The chain couples TRBV19 to TRBJ2-7, with D possibly matching TRBD2 (5 bases). The CDR3 end lies 3 residues beyond the end of the read and is filled in from the germline J gene. The CDR3 runs to 13 residues. V lost 4 bases and J lost 3, with 10 bases in between. Per germline, CDR1 LNHDA and CDR2 SQIVND (reference sequence).

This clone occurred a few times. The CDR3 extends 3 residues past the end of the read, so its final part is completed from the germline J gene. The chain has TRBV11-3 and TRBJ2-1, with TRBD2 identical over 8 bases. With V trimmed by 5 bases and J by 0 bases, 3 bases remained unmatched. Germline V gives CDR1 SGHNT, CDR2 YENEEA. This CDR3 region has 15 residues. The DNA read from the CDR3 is TGTGCCAGCAGCAGAACTAGCGGCTCCTACAATGAG. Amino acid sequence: CASSRTSGSYNE. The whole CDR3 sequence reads CASSRTSGSYNEQFF.

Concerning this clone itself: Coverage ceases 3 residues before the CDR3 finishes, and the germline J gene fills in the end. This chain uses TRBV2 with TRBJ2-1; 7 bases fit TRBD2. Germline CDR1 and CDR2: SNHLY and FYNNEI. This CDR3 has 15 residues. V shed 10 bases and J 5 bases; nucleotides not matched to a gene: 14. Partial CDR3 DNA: TGTGCCACCCCGAAGGGACTAAACACGAACAATGAG. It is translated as CATPKGLNTNNE. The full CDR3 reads CATPKGLNTNNEQFF.

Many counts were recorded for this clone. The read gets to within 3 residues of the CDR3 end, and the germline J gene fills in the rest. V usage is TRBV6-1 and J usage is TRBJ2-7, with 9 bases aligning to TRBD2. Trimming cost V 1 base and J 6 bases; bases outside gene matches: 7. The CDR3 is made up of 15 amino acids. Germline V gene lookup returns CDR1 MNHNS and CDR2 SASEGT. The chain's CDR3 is CASSEGLAGVSEQYF. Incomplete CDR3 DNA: TGTGCCAGCAGTGAAGGCTTAGCGGGGGTGAGCGAG.